A selection of T cell receptor beta chains follows, all from one sample in a study of T cells in localized non-small cell lung cancer. The table came from immunoSEQ multiplex PCR; TCRdb's copy has only in-frame clones and leaves some out. The sample records 70,000 to 100,000 clones, about nine tenths being singletons. This sample comprised PBMCs, obtained before any cancer treatment. Receptor source: a woman between 40 and 69 years old with stage II squamous cell lung carcinoma. Each CDR3 is given with its conserved first and last residue. The D gene is left open where the match is weak. Clone size is given for some rows only: seen once, a few or many times, or a class if the clone is expanded.

TRBJ1-2	TRBD1	.	TRBV5-4	CASSLQGVYGYTF	TGTGCCAGCAGCCTTCAGGGGGTCTATGGCTACACCTTC
TRBJ1-2	TRBD1	once	TRBV5-1	CASSPGTGAWDYTF	TGCGCCAGCAGCCCTGGGACAGGGGCTTGGGACTACACCTTC
TRBJ1-2	.	.	TRBV2	CASSAGVGNGYTF	TGTGCCAGCAGCGCGGGGGTCGGAAATGGCTACACCTTC
TRBJ2-1	.	.	TRBV6-1	CASSEEFGRYNEQFF	TGTGCCAGCAGTGAAGAATTCGGGCGTTACAATGAGCAGTTCTTC
TRBJ2-7	TRBD1	.	TRBV19	CASRRTGGLGEQYF	TGTGCCAGTAGAAGGACAGGGGGCCTTGGCGAGCAGTACTTC
TRBJ1-5	.	.	TRBV19	CATRQYSNQPQHF	TGTGCCACGAGACAGTATAGCAATCAGCCCCAGCATTTT
TRBJ1-5	.	many	TRBV9	CASSVGAAQPQHF	TGTGCCAGCAGCGTAGGGGCAGCTCAGCCCCAGCATTTT
TRBJ1-5	.	.	TRBV30	CAWSPPRAGTDQPQHF	TGTGCCTGGAGTCCCCCCCGAGCGGGGACGGATCAGCCCCAGCATTTT
TRBJ1-2	.	.	TRBV6-1	CASSEALLSRSANYGYTF	TGTGCCAGCAGTGAAGCGCTTCTTAGCCGATCAGCTAACTATGGCTACACCTTC
TRBJ1-5	TRBD1	few	TRBV5-8	CASSLEQGNQPQHF	TGTGCCAGCAGCTTGGAACAGGGGAATCAGCCCCAGCATTTT
TRBJ1-1	.	.	TRBV5-6	CASSFNRMNTEAFF	TGTGCCAGCAGCTTTAACAGGATGAACACTGAAGCTTTCTTT
TRBJ1-1	.	.	TRBV11-2	CASSRTERNTEAFF	TGTGCCAGCAGCCGGACAGAGCGGAACACTGAAGCTTTCTTT
TRBJ2-1	.	.	TRBV18	CASSPQSSPPYNEQFF	TGTGCCAGCTCACCACAGTCTAGCCCTCCCTACAATGAGCAGTTCTTC
TRBJ1-1	.	.	TRBV5-1	CASTLSTRSPWNTEAFF	TGCGCCAGCACCTTGTCGACACGTAGCCCATGGAACACTGAAGCTTTCTTT
TRBJ2-1	TRBD2	.	TRBV11-2	CASSLRSGTSVHNEQFF	TGTGCCAGCAGCTTAAGGTCCGGGACTAGCGTTCACAATGAGCAGTTCTTC
TRBJ1-2	TRBD1	.	TRBV19	CASSIGTGSGYTF	TGTGCCAGTAGTATCGGGACAGGGTCGGGCTACACCTTC
TRBJ1-1	.	.	TRBV29-1	CSVGVGTTNTEAFF	TGCAGCGTTGGAGTCGGGACTACGAACACTGAAGCTTTCTTT
TRBJ1-2	.	.	TRBV23-1	CASSQWYRAKGYTF	TGCGCCAGCAGTCAATGGTACAGGGCTAAAGGCTACACCTTC
TRBJ1-1	.	.	TRBV5-4	CASSLVGRGNTEAFF	TGTGCCAGCAGCTTGGTTGGCAGGGGAAACACTGAAGCTTTCTTT
TRBJ2-4	.	.	TRBV6-4	CASSTEGGSAKNIQYF	TGTGCCAGCAGTACCGAGGGGGGGAGCGCCAAAAACATTCAGTACTTC
TRBJ1-3	.	.	TRBV29-1	CSVGGTFGNTIYF	TGCAGCGTGGGGGGGACATTCGGAAACACCATATATTTT
TRBJ2-4	.	once	TRBV29-1	CSVDRGNIQYF	TGCAGCGTTGATCGGGGGAACATTCAGTACTTC
TRBJ1-2	.	.	TRBV5-4	CASSLLGLRGVGYTF	TGTGCCAGCAGCTTGTTAGGGCTCCGCGGGGTTGGCTACACCTTC
TRBJ1-3	.	.	TRBV6-5	CASSSTKSSGNTIYF	TGTGCCAGCAGCTCCACAAAGAGCTCTGGAAACACCATATATTTT
TRBJ1-1	.	.	TRBV19	CASSIETGLAAFF	TGTGCCAGTAGTATCGAGACAGGCCTGGCAGCTTTCTTT
TRBJ1-6	.	.	TRBV2	CASRGVNSPLHF	TGTGCCAGCAGAGGGGTCAATTCACCCCTCCACTTT
TRBJ1-2	.	.	TRBV5-6	CASSLVSDRTNYGYTF	TGTGCCAGCAGCTTGGTGTCTGACAGAACTAACTATGGCTACACCTTC
TRBJ1-2	.	.	TRBV5-4	CASSLEGYGYTF	TGTGCCAGCAGCTTGGAGGGTTATGGCTACACCTTC
TRBJ2-1	.	.	TRBV6-4	CASSDSEVTEQFF	TGTGCCAGCAGTGACTCCGAAGTAACTGAGCAGTTCTTC
TRBJ1-2	TRBD1	.	TRBV4-1	CASSQDPLGQGVAYGYTF	TGCGCCAGCAGCCAAGATCCCTTGGGACAGGGAGTGGCGTATGGCTACACCTTC
TRBJ2-7	.	few	TRBV27	CASSFGRVYEQYF	TGTGCCAGCAGTTTTGGCCGGGTATACGAGCAGTACTTC
TRBJ2-1	TRBD2	.	TRBV10-1	CASRAGTSGYNEQFF	TGCGCCAGCAGAGCCGGGACTAGCGGTTACAATGAGCAGTTCTTC
TRBJ1-2	.	.	TRBV19	CASSMGTDYNYGYTF	TGTGCCAGTAGTATGGGGACGGACTATAACTATGGCTACACCTTC
TRBJ1-1	.	once	TRBV19	CASRTGQRNTEAFF	TGTGCCAGTAGAACCGGACAGAGGAACACTGAAGCTTTCTTT
TRBJ1-1	.	once	TRBV5-5	CASSFWVGTEAFF	TGTGCCAGCAGCTTCTGGGTCGGCACTGAAGCTTTCTTT
TRBJ1-4	.	.	TRBV2	CASSEWEKLFF	TGTGCCAGCAGTGAGTGGGAAAAACTGTTTTTT
TRBJ1-4	.	.	TRBV27	CASSLFRNEKLFF	TGTGCCAGCAGTTTATTTCGGAATGAAAAACTGTTTTTT
TRBJ2-5	.	.	TRBV5-1	CASSLGRPGQETQYF	TGCGCCAGCAGCTTAGGACGGCCGGGACAAGAGACCCAGTACTTC
TRBJ2-2	TRBD1	.	TRBV28	CASATGGTGELFF	TGTGCCAGCGCTACAGGGGGAACCGGGGAGCTGTTTTTT
TRBJ2-2	TRBD1	.	TRBV27	CASSGTGAGELFF	TGTGCCAGCAGTGGGACAGGGGCCGGGGAGCTGTTTTTT
TRBJ2-1	TRBD2	once	TRBV7-8	CASSLRSGLAGGRSYNEQFF	TGTGCCAGCAGCTTGAGATCGGGACTAGCGGGGGGGCGGTCCTACAATGAGCAGTTCTTC
TRBJ2-2	TRBD2	.	TRBV5-1	CASSPGLDTGELFF	TGCGCCAGCAGCCCTGGACTAGACACCGGGGAGCTGTTTTTT
TRBJ2-7	TRBD2	.	TRBV19	CASMASGGWEQYF	TGTGCCAGTATGGCTAGCGGGGGCTGGGAGCAGTACTTC
TRBJ1-2	.	.	TRBV9	CASSVELSGGILYGYTF	TGTGCCAGCAGCGTAGAATTGAGTGGCGGAATACTCTATGGCTACACCTTC
TRBJ1-3	.	once	TRBV4-1	CASSQPGQSSGNTIYF	TGCGCCAGCAGCCAACCAGGACAGAGCTCTGGAAACACCATATATTTT